Below are 3 T cell receptor beta chains sequenced from a single sample in a study of breast tumors, draining lymph nodes, adjacent tissues. One entry per CDR3 protein results from TCRdb running MiXCR on the multiplex PCR reads. The sample consists of about 19,000 distinct CDR3 sequences, roughly two fifths of them appearing once. Input material: breast tumor tissue. These receptor sequences come from a female donor with breast cancer. Some clones in this sample may be carry-over from other donors' samples.

The chain combines TRBV7-9 with TRBJ2-3, with 12 nucleotides matching TRBD2. Germline assignment: CDR1 SEHNR and CDR2 FQNEAQ (reference sequence). This CDR3 is 17 amino acids long. V shed 6 bases and J 5 bases; nucleotides not matched to a gene: 12. CDR3 coding DNA: TGTGCCAGCAGTCCAGGCCGACTAGCGGGAGAGGGAGATACGCAGTATTTT. Translating it yields CASSPGRLAGEGDTQYF.

Regarding this clonotype: This may stem from a read error, because a much larger clone lies one nucleotide away. The chain carries TRBV9 and TRBJ1-1; the match to TRBD1 covers 10 bases. V trimming: 0 bases; J trimming: 3 bases; junction bases outside the gene matches: 2. Germline V gives CDR1 SGDLS, CDR2 YYNGEE. This CDR3 is 15 amino acids long. The CDR3 region has the DNA TGTGCCAGCAGCGTAGCTGGGACAGGGGACACTGAAGCTTTCTTT. Amino acids: CASSVAGTGDTEAFF.

The chain links TRBV6-5 to TRBJ1-1; TRBD1 matches at 8 bases. The length of the CDR3 is 14 residues. V trimming: 10 bases; J trimming: 7 bases; junction bases outside the gene matches: 14. Per the germline V gene, CDR1 is MNHEY and CDR2 is SVGAGI. The CDR3 sequence is CAIDRGVLGGEAFF. The CDR3 coding sequence is TGTGCCATCGACAGGGGAGTTTTAGGGGGTGAAGCTTTCTTT.